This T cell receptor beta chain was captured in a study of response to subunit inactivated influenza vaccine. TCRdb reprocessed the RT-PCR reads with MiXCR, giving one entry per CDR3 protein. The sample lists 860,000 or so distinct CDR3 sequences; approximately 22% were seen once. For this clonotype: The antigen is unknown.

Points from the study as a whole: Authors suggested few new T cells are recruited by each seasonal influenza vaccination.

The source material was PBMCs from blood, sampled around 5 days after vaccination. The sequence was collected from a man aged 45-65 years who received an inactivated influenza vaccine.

CDR3 nucleotides: TGCGCCAGCAGCCACGGACTAGCGGACCACAATGAGCAGTTCTTC. This sequence encodes CASSHGLADHNEQFF. This chain joins TRBV4-3 and TRBJ2-1; 10 bases are a match to TRBD2. The CDR3 is 15 amino acids. Trimming removed 3 bases from V and 5 bases from J; junction bases left unmatched: 4. Germline-derived CDR1 and CDR2 are LGHNA and YSLEER.